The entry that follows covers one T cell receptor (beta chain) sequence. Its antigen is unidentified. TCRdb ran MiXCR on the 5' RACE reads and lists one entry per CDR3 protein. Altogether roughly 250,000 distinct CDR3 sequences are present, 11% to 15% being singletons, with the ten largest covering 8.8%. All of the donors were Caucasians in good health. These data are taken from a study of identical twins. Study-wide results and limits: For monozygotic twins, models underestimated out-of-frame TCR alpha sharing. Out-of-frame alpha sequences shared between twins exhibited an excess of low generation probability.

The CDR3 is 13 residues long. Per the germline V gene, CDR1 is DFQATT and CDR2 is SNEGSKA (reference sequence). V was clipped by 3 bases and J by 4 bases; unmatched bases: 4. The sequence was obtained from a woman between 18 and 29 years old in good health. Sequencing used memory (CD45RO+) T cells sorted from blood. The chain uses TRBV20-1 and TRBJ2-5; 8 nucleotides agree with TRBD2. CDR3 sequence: CSASEGLGETQYF. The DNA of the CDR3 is TGCAGTGCTAGTGAGGGACTAGGAGAGACCCAGTACTTC.